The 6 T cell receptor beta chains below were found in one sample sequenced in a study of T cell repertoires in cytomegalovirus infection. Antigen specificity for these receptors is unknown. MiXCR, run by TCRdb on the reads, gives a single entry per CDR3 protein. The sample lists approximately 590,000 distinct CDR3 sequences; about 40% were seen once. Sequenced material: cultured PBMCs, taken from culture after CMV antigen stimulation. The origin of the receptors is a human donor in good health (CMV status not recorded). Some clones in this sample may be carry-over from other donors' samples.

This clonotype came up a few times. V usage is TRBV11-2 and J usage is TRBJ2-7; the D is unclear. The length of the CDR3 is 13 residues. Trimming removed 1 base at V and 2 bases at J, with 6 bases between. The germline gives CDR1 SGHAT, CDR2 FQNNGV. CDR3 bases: TGTGCCAGCAGCTTAGGTATCCCCTACGAGCAGTACTTC. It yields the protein CASSLGIPYEQYF.

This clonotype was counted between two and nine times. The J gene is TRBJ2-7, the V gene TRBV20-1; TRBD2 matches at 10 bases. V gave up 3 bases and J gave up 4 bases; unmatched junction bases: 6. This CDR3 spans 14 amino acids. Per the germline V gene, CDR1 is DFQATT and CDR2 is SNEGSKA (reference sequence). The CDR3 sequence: CSASTLAGPYEQYF. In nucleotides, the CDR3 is TGCAGTGCTAGTACACTAGCGGGACCATACGAGCAGTACTTC.

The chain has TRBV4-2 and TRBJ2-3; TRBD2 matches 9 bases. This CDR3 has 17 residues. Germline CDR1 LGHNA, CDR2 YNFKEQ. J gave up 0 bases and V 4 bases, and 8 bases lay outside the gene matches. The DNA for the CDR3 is TGTGCCAGCAGCCCTTCGACTAGCGGAGCTAGCACAGATACGCAGTATTTT. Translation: CASSPSTSGASTDTQYF.

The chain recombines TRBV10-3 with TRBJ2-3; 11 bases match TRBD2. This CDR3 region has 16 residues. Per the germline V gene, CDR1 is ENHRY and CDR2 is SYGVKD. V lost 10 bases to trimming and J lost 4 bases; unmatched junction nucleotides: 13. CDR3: CATATLLAGVSDTQYF. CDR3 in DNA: TGTGCCACCGCCACTCTACTAGCGGGAGTTTCAGATACGCAGTATTTT.

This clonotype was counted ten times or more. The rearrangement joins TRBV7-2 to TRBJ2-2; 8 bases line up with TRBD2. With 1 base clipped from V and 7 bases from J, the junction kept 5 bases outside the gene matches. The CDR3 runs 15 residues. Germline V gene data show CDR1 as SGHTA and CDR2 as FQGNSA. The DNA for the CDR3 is TGTGCCAGCAGCTTAGTGTCGGGGGGGCTCGGGGAGCTGTTTTTT. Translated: CASSLVSGGLGELFF. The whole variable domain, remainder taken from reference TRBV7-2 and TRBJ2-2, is GAGVSQSPSNKVTEKGKDVELRCDPISGHTALYWYRQSLGQGLEFLIYFQGNSAPDKSGLPSDRFSAERTGGSVSTLTIQRTQQEDSAVYLCASSLVSGGLGELFFGEGSRLTVL.

The CDR3 loop is CASNRDTGELFF. The CDR3 nucleotides read TGTGCCAGCAACAGGGATACCGGGGAGCTGTTTTTT. The chain couples TRBV19 to TRBJ2-2; D possibly corresponds to TRBD1 (6 bases). Germline loops: CDR1 LNHDA, CDR2 SQIVND (reference sequence). The V end lost 9 bases, the J end lost 5 bases, and 10 bases lay between the germline ends. CDR3 size: 12 residues.